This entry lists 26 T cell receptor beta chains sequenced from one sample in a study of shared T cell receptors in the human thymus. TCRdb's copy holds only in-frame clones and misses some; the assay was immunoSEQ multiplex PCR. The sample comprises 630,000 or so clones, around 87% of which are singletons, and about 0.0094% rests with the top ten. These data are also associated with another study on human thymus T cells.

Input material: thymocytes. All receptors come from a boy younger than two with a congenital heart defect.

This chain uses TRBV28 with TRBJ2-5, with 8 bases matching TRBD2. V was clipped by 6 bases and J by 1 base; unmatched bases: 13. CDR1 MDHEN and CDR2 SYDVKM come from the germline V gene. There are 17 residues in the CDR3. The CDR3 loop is CASSKQRERPLQETQYF. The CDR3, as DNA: TGTGCCAGCAGCAAGCAGCGGGAGAGACCCCTCCAAGAGACCCAGTACTTC.

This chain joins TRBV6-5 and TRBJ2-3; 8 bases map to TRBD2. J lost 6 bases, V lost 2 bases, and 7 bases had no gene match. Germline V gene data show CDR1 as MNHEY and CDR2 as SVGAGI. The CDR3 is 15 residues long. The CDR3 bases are TGTGCCAGCAGTTACGACCGGGAGGGGCCGGATACGCAGTATTTT. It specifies CASSYDREGPDTQYF.

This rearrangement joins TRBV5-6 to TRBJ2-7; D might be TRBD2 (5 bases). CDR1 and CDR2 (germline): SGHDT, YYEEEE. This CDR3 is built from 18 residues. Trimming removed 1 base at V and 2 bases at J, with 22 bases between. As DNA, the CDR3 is TGTGCCAGCAGCTTGAATGCAGCCCCTCGACTATCGCCCTACGAGCAGTACTTC. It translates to CASSLNAAPRLSPYEQYF.

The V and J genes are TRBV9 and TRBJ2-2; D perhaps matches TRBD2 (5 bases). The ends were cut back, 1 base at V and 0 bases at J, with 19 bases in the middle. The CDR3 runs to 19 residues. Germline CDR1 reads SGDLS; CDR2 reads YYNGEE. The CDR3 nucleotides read TGTGCCAGCAGCGTATCACCTCCGAGGGAAGAGGCGAACACCGGGGAGCTGTTTTTT. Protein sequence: CASSVSPPREEANTGELFF.

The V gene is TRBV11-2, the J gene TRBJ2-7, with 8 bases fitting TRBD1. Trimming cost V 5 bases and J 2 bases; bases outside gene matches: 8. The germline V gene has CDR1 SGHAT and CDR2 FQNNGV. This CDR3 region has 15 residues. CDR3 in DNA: TGTGCCAGCAGCCCGGACAGGGTCATCCCCTACGAGCAGTACTTC. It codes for CASSPDRVIPYEQYF.

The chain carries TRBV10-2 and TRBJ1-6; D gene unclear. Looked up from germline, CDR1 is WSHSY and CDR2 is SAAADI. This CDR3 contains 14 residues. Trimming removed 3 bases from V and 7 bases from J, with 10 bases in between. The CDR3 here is CASSDRRGNSPLHF. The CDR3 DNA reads TGCGCCAGCAGTGATAGGAGAGGGAATTCACCCCTCCACTTT.

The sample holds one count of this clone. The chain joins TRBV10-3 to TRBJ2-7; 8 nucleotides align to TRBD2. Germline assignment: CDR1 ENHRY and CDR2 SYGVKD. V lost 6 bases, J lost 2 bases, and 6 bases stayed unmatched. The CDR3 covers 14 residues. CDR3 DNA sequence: TGTGCCATCAGCAAGCTACTAGCGGCCTACGAGCAGTACTTC. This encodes CAISKLLAAYEQYF.

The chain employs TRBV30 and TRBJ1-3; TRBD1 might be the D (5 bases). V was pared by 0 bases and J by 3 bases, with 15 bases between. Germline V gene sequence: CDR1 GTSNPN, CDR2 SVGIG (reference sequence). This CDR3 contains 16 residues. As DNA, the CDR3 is TGTGCCTGGAGTGTAGGACACCCTTCTATTGGAAACACCATATATTTT. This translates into CAWSVGHPSIGNTIYF.

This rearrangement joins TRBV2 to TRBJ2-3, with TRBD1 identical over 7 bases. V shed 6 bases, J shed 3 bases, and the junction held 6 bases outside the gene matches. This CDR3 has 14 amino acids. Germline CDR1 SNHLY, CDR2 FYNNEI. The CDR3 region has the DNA TGTGCCAGCAGGTACAGGGGCGGGACAGATACGCAGTATTTT. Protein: CASRYRGGTDTQYF.

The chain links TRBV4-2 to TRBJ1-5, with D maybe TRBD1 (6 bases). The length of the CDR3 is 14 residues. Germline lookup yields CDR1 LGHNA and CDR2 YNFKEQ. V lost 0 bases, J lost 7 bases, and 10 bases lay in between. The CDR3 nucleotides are TGTGCCAGCAGCCAAGATATGCAGGGGCAGCCCCAGCATTTT. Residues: CASSQDMQGQPQHF.

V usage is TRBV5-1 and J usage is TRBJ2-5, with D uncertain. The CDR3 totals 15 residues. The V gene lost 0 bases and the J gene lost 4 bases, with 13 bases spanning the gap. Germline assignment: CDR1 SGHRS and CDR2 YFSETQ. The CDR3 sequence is CASSLADGRGETQYF. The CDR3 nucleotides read TGCGCCAGCAGCTTGGCTGACGGTAGAGGAGAGACCCAGTACTTC. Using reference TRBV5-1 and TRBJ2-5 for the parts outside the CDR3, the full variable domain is KAGVTQTPRYLIKTRGQQVTLSCSPISGHRSVSWYQQTPGQGLQFLFEYFSETQRNKGNFPGRFSGRQFSNSRSEMNVSTLELGDSALYLCASSLADGRGETQYFGPGTRLLVL.

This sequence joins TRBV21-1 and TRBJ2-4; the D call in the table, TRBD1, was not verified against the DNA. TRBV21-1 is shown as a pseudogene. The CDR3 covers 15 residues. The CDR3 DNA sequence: TGTGCCAGCAGCAAATTAGGACAGGGGTATGGCATTCAGTACTTC. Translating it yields CASSKLGQGYGIQYF.

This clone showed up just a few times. The CDR3 DNA reads as TGTGCCAGCAGCCCCGGGACAGGGGGGATCTACGAGCAGTACTTC. It translates to CASSPGTGGIYEQYF. The chain recombines TRBV28 with TRBJ2-7; 11 nucleotides line up with TRBD1. V shed 6 bases, J shed 3 bases, and the junction held 7 bases outside the gene matches. Per germline, CDR1 MDHEN and CDR2 SYDVKM. This CDR3 is built from 15 residues.

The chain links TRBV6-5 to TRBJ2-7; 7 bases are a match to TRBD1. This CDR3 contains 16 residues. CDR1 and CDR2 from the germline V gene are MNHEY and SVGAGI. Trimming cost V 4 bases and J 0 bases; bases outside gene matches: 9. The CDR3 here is CASSFAGTVGSYEQYF. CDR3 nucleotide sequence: TGTGCCAGCAGTTTTGCCGGGACAGTGGGCTCCTACGAGCAGTACTTC.

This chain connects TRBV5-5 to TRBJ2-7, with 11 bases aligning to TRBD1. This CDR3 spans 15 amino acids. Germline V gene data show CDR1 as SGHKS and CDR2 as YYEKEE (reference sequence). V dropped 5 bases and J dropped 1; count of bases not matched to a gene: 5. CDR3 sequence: CASRGTGGGSYEQYF. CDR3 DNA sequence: TGTGCCAGCAGGGGGACAGGGGGAGGTTCCTACGAGCAGTACTTC. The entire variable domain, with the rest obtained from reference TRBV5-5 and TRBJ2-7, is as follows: DAGVTQSPTHLIKTRGQQVTLRCSPISGHKSVSWYQQVLGQGPQFIFQYYEKEERGRGNFPDRFSARQFPNYSSELNVNALLLGDSALYLCASRGTGGGSYEQYFGPGTRLTVT.

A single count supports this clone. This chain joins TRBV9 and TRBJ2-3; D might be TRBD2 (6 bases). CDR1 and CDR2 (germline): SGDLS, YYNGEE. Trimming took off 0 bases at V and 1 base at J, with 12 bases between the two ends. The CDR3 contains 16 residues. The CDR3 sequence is CASSVGRGDGTDTQYF. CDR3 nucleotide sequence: TGTGCCAGCAGCGTAGGGAGGGGTGACGGCACAGATACGCAGTATTTT.

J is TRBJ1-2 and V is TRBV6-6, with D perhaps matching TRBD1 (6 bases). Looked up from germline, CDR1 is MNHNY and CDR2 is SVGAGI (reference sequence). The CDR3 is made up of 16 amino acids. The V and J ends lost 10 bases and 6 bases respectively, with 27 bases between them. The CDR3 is CATAADSLDSAHGYTF. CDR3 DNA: TGTGCCACGGCCGCGGACAGTTTAGATTCGGCGCATGGCTACACCTTC.

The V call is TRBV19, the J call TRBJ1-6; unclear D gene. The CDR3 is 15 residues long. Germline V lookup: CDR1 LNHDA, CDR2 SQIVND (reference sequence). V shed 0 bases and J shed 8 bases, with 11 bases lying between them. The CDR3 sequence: CASSIDSYPDSPLHF. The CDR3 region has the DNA TGTGCCAGTAGTATAGATTCGTACCCGGATTCACCCCTCCACTTT.

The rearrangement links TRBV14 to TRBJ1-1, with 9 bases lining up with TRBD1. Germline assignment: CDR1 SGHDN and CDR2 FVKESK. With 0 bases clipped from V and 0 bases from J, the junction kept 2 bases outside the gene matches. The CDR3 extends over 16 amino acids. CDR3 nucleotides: TGTGCCAGCAGCCAAGACGGACAGGGGATGAACACTGAAGCTTTCTTT. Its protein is CASSQDGQGMNTEAFF.

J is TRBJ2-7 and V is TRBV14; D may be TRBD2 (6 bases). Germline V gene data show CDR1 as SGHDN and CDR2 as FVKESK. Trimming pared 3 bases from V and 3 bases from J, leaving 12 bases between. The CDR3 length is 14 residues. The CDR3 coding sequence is TGTGCCAGCAGCCACGGGACTGAAAACTACGAGCAGTACTTC. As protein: CASSHGTENYEQYF. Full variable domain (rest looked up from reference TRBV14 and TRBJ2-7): EAGVTQFPSHSVIEKGQTVTLRCDPISGHDNLYWYRRVMGKEIKFLLHFVKESKQDESGMPNNRFLAERTGGTYSTLKVQPAELEDSGVYFCASSHGTENYEQYFGPGTRLTVT.

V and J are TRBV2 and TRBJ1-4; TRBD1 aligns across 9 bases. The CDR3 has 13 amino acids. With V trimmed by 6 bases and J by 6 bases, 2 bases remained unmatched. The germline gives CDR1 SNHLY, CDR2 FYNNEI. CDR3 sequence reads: CASSGQGHEKLFF. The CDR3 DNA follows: TGTGCCAGCAGCGGACAGGGGCATGAAAAACTGTTTTTT.

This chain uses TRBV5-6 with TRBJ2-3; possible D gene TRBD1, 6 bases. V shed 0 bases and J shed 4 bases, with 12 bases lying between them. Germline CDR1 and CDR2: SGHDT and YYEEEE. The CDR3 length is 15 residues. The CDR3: CASSLEQGGPDTQYF. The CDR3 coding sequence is TGTGCCAGCAGCTTGGAACAGGGCGGGCCAGATACGCAGTATTTT.

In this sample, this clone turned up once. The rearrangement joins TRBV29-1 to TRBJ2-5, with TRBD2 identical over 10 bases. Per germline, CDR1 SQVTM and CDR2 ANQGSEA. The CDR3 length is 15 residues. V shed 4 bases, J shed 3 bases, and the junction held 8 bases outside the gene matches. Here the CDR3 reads CSVVSLAGAKETQYF. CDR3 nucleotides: TGCAGCGTTGTTTCGCTAGCGGGAGCAAAAGAGACCCAGTACTTC.

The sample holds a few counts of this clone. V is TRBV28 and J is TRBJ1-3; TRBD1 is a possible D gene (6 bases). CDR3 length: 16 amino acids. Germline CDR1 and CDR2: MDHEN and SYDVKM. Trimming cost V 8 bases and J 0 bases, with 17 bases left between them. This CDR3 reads CASGGWTVVSGNTIYF. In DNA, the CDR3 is TGTGCCAGCGGAGGTTGGACAGTCGTCTCTGGAAACACCATATATTTT. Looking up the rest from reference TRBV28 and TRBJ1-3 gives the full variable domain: DVKVTQSSRYLVKRTGEKVFLECVQDMDHENMFWYRQDPGLGLRLIYFSYDVKMKEKGDIPEGYSVSREKKERFSLILESASTNQTSMYLCASGGWTVVSGNTIYFGEGSWLTVV.

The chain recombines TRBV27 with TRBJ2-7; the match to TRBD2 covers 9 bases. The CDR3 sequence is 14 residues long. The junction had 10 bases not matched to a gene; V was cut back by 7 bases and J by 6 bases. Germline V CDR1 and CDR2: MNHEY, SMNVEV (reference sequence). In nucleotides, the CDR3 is TGTGCCAGCAAGGCGGGAGGGCCCATGGGCGAGCAGTACTTC. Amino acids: CASKAGGPMGEQYF.

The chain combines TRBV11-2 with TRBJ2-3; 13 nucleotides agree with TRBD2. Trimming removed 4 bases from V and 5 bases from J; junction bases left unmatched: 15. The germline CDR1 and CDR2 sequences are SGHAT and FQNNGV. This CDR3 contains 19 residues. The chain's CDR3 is CASSYGLAGEDRAVDTQYF. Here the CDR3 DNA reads TGTGCCAGCAGCTACGGACTAGCGGGGGAGGATCGAGCTGTAGATACGCAGTATTTT.